One and the same sample provided the 8 T cell receptor beta chains below, sequenced in a study of blood T cell repertoires in COVID-19. TCRdb's table, derived via immunoSEQ multiplex PCR, lists solely in-frame clones and lacks some. The table has fewer than 350,000 clones, 88% seen once. Source material: peripheral blood. The receptors come from a woman aged 30 to 39 with COVID-19, enrolled during active disease.

V gene TRBV7-5 combines with J gene TRBJ2-3; the table's D call, TRBD1, has no DNA check behind it. TRBV7-5 is a recognized pseudogene. The CDR3 is 14 residues long. CDR3 amino acids: CARSPDRGLNTQYF. For the CDR3, the DNA is TGTGCCAGAAGCCCGGACAGGGGGCTAAATACGCAGTATTTT.

The chain has TRBV4-1 and TRBJ1-4, with D tentatively TRBD1 (5 bases). Deletions cut 2 bases from V and 4 bases from J, with 8 bases between. The germline V gene encodes CDR1 MGHRA and CDR2 YSYEKL. The CDR3 runs to 14 residues. CDR3 protein: CASSQTGFNEKLFF. Here the CDR3 DNA reads TGCGCCAGCAGCCAAACAGGTTTTAATGAAAAACTGTTTTTT.

J is TRBJ1-2 and V is TRBV7-2; D gene unclear. With 1 base removed from V and 8 bases from J, the gap between germline ends came to 14 bases. This CDR3 comprises 14 residues. Germline-derived CDR1 and CDR2 are SGHTA and FQGNSA. CDR3: CASSLVTGASGYTF. DNA of the CDR3: TGTGCCAGCAGCTTAGTCACGGGAGCTTCCGGCTACACCTTC. The full variable domain, rest sourced from reference TRBV7-2 and TRBJ1-2, is GAGVSQSPSNKVTEKGKDVELRCDPISGHTALYWYRQSLGQGLEFLIYFQGNSAPDKSGLPSDRFSAERTGGSVSTLTIQRTQQEDSAVYLCASSLVTGASGYTFGSGTRLTVV.

V and J are TRBV5-1 and TRBJ2-7; 11 positions agree with TRBD1. V was clipped by 4 bases and J by 3 bases; unmatched bases: 3. The CDR3 spans 14 residues. The germline V gene has CDR1 SGHRS and CDR2 YFSETQ. The CDR3 DNA reads TGCGCCAGCAGCGGGACAGGGGGATACTACGAGCAGTACTTC. As protein: CASSGTGGYYEQYF.

The table lists this clone with a few counts. The V and J genes are TRBV30 and TRBJ2-7; D might be TRBD1 (5 bases). Germline V gene sequence: CDR1 GTSNPN, CDR2 SVGIG (reference sequence). Trimming removed 1 base from V and 0 bases from J, with 7 bases in between. CDR3 size: 13 residues. The CDR3 loop is CAWSEGVSYEQYF. DNA for the CDR3: TGTGCCTGGAGTGAAGGGGTCTCCTACGAGCAGTACTTC. Variable domain in full (rest from reference TRBV30 and TRBJ2-7): SQTIHQWPATLVQPVGSPLSLECTVEGTSNPNLYWYRQAAGRGLQLLFYSVGIGQISSEVPQNLSASRPQDRQFILSSKKLLLSDSGFYLCAWSEGVSYEQYFGPGTRLTVT.

This chain joins TRBV19 and TRBJ2-7; possible D gene TRBD1, 6 bases. The ends were cut back, 9 bases at V and 3 bases at J, with 18 bases in the middle. Germline lookup yields CDR1 LNHDA and CDR2 SQIVND (reference sequence). The length of the CDR3 is 14 residues. In nucleotides, the CDR3 is TGTGCCAGCGCCCCGGGACACTCGTTCTACGAGCAGTACTTC. Protein product: CASAPGHSFYEQYF. The entire variable domain, with the rest obtained from reference TRBV19 and TRBJ2-7, is as follows: DGGITQSPKYLFRKEGQNVTLSCEQNLNHDAMYWYRQDPGQGLRLIYYSQIVNDFQKGDIAEGYSVSREKKESFPLTVTSAQKNPTAFYLCASAPGHSFYEQYFGPGTRLTVT.

This clone has only a few counts. The V gene is TRBV18, the J gene TRBJ1-2; TRBD1 matches 9 bases. The junction had 16 bases not matched to a gene; V was cut back by 5 bases and J by 6 bases. Germline V gives CDR1 KGHSH, CDR2 LQKENI. The CDR3 has 17 residues. In nucleotides, the CDR3 is TGTGCCAGCTCATCACGACAGGGGGACCCGACTACTAATGGCTACACCTTC. This sequence encodes CASSSRQGDPTTNGYTF.

The chain carries TRBV3-1 (or the pseudogene TRBV3-2) and TRBJ1-2; D might be TRBD1 (6 bases). Trimming took 8 bases from V and 0 from J, leaving 16 bases between them. This CDR3 contains 15 residues. From germline, CDR1 is LGHDT and CDR2 YNNKEL (reference sequence). This CDR3 reads CASGKRTDSNYGYTF. The CDR3 bases are TGTGCCAGCGGAAAACGGACAGATTCTAACTATGGCTACACCTTC.